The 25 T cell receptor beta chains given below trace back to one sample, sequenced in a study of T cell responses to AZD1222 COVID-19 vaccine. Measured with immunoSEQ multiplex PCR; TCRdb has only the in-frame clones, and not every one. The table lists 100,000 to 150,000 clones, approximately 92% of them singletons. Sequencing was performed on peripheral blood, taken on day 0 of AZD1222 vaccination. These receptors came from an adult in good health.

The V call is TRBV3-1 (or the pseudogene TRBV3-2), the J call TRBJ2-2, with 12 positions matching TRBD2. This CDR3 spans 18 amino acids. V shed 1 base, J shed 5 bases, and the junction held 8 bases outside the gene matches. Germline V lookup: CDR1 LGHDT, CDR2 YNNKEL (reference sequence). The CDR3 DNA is TGTGCCAGCAGCCAAGGCCTAGCGGGAGGGCCAGGAACCGGGGAGCTGTTTTTT. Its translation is CASSQGLAGGPGTGELFF.

CDR3 loop: CASSLAGAIYEQYF. CDR3 nucleotide sequence: TGTGCCAGCAGTTTAGCAGGGGCAATCTACGAGCAGTACTTC. V and J are TRBV27 and TRBJ2-7, with D perhaps TRBD1 (6 bases). The CDR3 runs to 14 residues. Germline CDR1 MNHEY, CDR2 SMNVEV (reference sequence). V lost 2 bases, J lost 3 bases, and 11 bases lay in between.

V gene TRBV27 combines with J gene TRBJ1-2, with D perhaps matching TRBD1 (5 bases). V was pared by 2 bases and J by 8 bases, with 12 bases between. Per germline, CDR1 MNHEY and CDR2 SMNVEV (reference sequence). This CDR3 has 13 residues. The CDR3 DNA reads TGTGCCAGCAGTTTAGTAGGGGATCAGGGCTACACCTTC. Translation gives CASSLVGDQGYTF.

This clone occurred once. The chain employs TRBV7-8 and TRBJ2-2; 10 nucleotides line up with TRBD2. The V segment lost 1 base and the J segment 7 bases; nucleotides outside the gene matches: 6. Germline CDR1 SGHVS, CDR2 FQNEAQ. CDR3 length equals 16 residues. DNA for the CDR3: TGTGCCAGCAGCTTAGAGGCTAGCGGGAGTCACGGGGAGCTGTTTTTT. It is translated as CASSLEASGSHGELFF. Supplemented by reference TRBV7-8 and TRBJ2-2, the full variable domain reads GAGVSQSPRYKVAKRGQDVALRCDPISGHVSLFWYQQALGQGPEFLTYFQNEAQLDKSGLPSDRFFAERPEGSVSTLKIQRTQQEDSAVYLCASSLEASGSHGELFFGEGSRLTVL.

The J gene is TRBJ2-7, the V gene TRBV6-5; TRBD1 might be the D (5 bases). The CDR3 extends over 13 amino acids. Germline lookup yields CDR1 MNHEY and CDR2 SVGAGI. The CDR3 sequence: CASGRQRSYEQYF. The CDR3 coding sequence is TGTGCGTCAGGAAGACAGCGATCCTACGAGCAGTACTTC.

The CDR3 loop reads CASSLPSESTDTQYF. CDR3 coding DNA: TGTGCCAGCAGCTTGCCTAGCGAGAGCACAGATACGCAGTATTTT. The chain is built from TRBV5-4 and TRBJ2-3, with D possibly matching TRBD2 (6 bases). V gave up 1 base and J gave up 0 bases, with 9 bases separating them. Germline V gene lookup returns CDR1 SGHNT and CDR2 YYREEE (reference sequence). This CDR3 contains 15 residues.

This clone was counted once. CDR3 amino acids: CASSSPVDYGYTF. CDR3 in DNA: TGTGCCAGCAGTTCTCCGGTGGACTATGGCTACACCTTC. This chain links TRBV28 with TRBJ1-2; unclear D gene. The CDR3 is made up of 13 amino acids. The germline V and J ends were trimmed by 4 bases and 3 bases, with 9 bases remaining between them. Germline V lookup: CDR1 MDHEN, CDR2 SYDVKM.

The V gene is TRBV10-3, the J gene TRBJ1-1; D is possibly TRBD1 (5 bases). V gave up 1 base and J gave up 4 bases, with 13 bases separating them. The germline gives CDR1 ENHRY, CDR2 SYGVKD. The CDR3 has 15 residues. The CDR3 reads CAISEYPGTGTEAFF. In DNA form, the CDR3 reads TGTGCCATCAGTGAGTATCCGGGGACGGGCACTGAAGCTTTCTTT.

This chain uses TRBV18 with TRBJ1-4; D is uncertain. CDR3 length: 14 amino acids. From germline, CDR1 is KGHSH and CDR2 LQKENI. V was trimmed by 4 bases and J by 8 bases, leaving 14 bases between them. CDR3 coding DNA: TGTGCCAGCTCACGATCGACCAGCTCCGAAAAACTGTTTTTT. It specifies CASSRSTSSEKLFF.

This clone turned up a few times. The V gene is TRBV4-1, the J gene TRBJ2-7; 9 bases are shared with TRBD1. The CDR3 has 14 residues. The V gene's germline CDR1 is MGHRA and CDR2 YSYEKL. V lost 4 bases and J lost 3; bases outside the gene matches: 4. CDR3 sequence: CASSLGTGRYEQYF. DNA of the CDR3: TGCGCCAGCAGCCTCGGGACAGGGCGCTACGAGCAGTACTTC.

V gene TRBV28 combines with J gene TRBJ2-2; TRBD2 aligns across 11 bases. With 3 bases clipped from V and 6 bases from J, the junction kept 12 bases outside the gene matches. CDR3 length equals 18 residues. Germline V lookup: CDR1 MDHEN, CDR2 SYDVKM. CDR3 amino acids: CASSLRKDSGGAAGELFF. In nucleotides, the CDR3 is TGTGCCAGCAGTTTGAGGAAGGATAGCGGGGGGGCTGCCGGGGAGCTGTTTTTT.

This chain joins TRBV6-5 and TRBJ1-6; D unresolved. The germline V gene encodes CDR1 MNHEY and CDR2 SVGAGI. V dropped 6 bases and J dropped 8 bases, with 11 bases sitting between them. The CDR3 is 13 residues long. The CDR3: CASRWSRYSPLHF. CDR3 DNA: TGTGCCAGCAGGTGGAGCCGGTATTCACCCCTCCACTTT.

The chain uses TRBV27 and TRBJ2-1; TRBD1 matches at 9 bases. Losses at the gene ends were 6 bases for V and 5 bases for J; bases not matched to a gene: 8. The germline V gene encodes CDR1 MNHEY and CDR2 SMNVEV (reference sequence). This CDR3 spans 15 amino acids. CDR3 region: CASSSRQGGDNEQFF. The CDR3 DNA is TGTGCCAGCAGCTCCCGACAGGGGGGGGACAATGAGCAGTTCTTC.

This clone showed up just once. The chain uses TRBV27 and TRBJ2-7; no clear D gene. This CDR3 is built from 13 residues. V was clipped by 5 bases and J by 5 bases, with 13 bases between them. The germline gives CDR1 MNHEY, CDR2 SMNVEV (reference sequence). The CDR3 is CASSPSINNEQYF. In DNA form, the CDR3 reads TGTGCCAGCAGTCCGTCCATCAACAACGAGCAGTACTTC.

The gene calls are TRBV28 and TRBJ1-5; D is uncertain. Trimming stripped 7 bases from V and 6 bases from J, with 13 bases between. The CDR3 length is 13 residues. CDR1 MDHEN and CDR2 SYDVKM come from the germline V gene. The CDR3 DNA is TGTGCCAGCACCCTCCCCCAATCTCAGCCCCAGCATTTT. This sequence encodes CASTLPQSQPQHF.

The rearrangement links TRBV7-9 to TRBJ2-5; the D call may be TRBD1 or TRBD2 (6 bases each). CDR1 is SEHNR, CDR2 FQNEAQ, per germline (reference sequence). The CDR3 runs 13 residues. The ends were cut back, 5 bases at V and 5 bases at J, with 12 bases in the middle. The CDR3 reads CASSRGTLETQYF. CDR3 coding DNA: TGTGCCAGCAGCCGCGGGACATTGGAGACCCAGTACTTC.

CDR3 sequence reads: CASSFGGPQHF. The CDR3 region has the DNA TGTGCCAGCAGTTTCGGGGGACCCCAGCATTTT. V is TRBV6-2 or TRBV6-3 and J is TRBJ1-5; possible D gene TRBD1, 5 bases. The CDR3 loop spans 11 amino acids. CDR1 is MNHEY, CDR2 SVGEGT, per germline. Trimming removed 4 bases at V and 10 bases at J, with 8 bases between.

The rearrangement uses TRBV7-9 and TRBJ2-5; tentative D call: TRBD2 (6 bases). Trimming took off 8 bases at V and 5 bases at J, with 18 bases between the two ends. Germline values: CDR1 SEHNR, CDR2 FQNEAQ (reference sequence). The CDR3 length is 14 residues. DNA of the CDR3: TGTGCCAGCGGCCTTCGCGGAGGAGGGGAGACCCAGTACTTC. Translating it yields CASGLRGGGETQYF.

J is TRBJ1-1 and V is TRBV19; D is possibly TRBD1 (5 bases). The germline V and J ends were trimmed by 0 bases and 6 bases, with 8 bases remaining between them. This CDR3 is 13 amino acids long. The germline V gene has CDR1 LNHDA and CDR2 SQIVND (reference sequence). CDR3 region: CASSIDGDSEAFF. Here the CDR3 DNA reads TGTGCCAGTAGTATAGATGGGGACTCTGAAGCTTTCTTT.

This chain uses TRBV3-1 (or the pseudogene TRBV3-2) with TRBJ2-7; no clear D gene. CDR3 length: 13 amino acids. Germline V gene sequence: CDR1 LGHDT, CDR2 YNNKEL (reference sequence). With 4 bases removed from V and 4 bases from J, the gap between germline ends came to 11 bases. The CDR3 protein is CASSLAASYEQYF. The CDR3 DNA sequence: TGTGCCAGCAGCCTCGCAGCCTCGTACGAGCAGTACTTC.

The chain's CDR3 is CASGSGRDGTEAFF. The CDR3 nucleotides read TGTGCCAGCGGCTCCGGGAGGGATGGGACTGAAGCTTTCTTT. The chain employs TRBV9 and TRBJ1-1; D uncertain. V lost 7 bases to trimming and J lost 5 bases, with 18 bases between them. The CDR3 spans 14 residues. CDR1 SGDLS and CDR2 YYNGEE come from the germline V gene. Full variable domain (missing parts from reference TRBV9 and TRBJ1-1): DSGVTQTPKHLITATGQRVTLRCSPRSGDLSVYWYQQSLDQGLQFLIQYYNGEERAKGNILERFSAQQFPDLHSELNLSSLELGDSALYFCASGSGRDGTEAFFGQGTRLTVV.

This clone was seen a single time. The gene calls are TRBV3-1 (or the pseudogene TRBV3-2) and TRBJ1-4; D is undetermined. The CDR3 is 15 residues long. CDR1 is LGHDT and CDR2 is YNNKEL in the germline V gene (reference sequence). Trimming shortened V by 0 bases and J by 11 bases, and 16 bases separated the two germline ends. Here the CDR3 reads CASSQESGMPQKLFF. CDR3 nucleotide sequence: TGTGCCAGCAGCCAAGAATCGGGAATGCCCCAGAAACTGTTTTTT.

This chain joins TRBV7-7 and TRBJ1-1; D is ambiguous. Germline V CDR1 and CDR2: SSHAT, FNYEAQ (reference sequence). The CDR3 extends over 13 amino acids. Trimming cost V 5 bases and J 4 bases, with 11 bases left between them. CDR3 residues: CASSKNLGTEAFF. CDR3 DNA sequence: TGTGCCAGCAGCAAGAATCTAGGCACTGAAGCTTTCTTT.

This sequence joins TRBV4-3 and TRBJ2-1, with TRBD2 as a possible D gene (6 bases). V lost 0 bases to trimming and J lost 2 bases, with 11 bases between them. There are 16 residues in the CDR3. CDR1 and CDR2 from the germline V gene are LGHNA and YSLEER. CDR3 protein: CASSQEGRSTYNEQFF. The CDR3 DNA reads TGCGCCAGCAGCCAAGAGGGGAGGTCGACCTACAATGAGCAGTTCTTC.

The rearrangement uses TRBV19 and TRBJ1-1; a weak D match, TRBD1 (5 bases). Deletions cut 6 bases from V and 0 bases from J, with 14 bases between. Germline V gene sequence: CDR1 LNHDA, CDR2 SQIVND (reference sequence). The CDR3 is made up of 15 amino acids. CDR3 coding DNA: TGTGCCAGTAGGTCATGGGGGGATATGAACACTGAAGCTTTCTTT. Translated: CASRSWGDMNTEAFF. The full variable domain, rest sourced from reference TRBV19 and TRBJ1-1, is DGGITQSPKYLFRKEGQNVTLSCEQNLNHDAMYWYRQDPGQGLRLIYYSQIVNDFQKGDIAEGYSVSREKKESFPLTVTSAQKNPTAFYLCASRSWGDMNTEAFFGQGTRLTVV.